This TCR beta chain was recovered during a study of neurological immune-mediated disorders. 2 million unsorted PBMCs were stored in RNAlater at -80 °C before RNA extraction. General observations from the study: Patients with HTLV-1-associated myelopathy showed the most TCR clonal expansion. Those with multiple sclerosis showed the least, falling below healthy controls.

At least ten counts were recorded for this clonotype. Its antigen remains unknown. 5'RACE with 10-nucleotide random UMIs generated the cDNA. One entry per CDR3 protein results from TCRdb running MiXCR on the 5' RACE reads. The sample records approximately 50,000 distinct CDR3 sequences, around 10% being singletons. Trimming removed 0 bases from V and 7 bases from J, with 17 bases in between. The CDR3 runs to 15 residues. Germline V CDR1 and CDR2: SGHRS, YFSETQ. The sequenced sample consisted of PBMCs. The chain has TRBV5-1 and TRBJ2-7; the D gene could be TRBD1 or TRBD2 (5 bases each). This clonotype originated in a man aged 65-85 years with HTLV-1-associated myelopathy (HAM/TSP). As DNA, the CDR3 is TGCGCCAGCAGCTTGGAAGGGACCTCTGATCGGGAGCAGTACTTC. Its translation: CASSLEGTSDREQYF.